This T cell receptor beta chain is from a study of T-cell memory formation after mild COVID-19. Study-wide background: Clusters of TCRs were largely donor specific.

CDR1 is SEHNR and CDR2 is FQNEAQ in the germline V gene (reference sequence). The CDR3 is 15 residues long. The V and J ends lost 4 bases and 1 base, in that order; junction bases with no gene match: 4. Study findings and constraints: Confirmation was lacking for SARS-CoV-2 specificity of second-wave clones that peaked on day 37.

TCRdb itself ran the 5' RACE reads through MiXCR, one entry per CDR3 protein. This table has roughly 400,000 distinct CDR3 sequences, 20% to 30% appearing once. On this clonotype itself: Its antigen is unidentified.

The sample comprised PBMCs or a T cell subset sorted from them (not recorded which). The rearrangement links TRBV7-9 to TRBJ1-1; 9 bases map to TRBD1. The clonotype was recovered from an adult woman who had mild COVID-19 (a few samples of this study predate the infection). Cell type and time point are not known. CDR3 protein: CASSSKTGGNTEAFF. CDR3 DNA sequence: TGTGCCAGCAGCTCAAAGACAGGGGGGAACACTGAAGCTTTCTTT.